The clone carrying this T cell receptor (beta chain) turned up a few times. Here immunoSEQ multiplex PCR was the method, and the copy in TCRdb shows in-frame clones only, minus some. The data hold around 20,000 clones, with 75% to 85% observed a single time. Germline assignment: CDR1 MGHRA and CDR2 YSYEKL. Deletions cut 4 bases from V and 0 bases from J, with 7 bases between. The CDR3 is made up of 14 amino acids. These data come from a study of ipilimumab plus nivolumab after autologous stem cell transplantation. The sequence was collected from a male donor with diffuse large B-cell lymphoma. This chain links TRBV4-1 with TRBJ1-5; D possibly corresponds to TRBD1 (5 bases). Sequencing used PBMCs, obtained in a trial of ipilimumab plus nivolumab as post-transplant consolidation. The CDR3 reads CASSLTDSNQPQHF. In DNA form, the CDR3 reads TGCGCCAGCAGCCTGACAGATAGCAATCAGCCCCAGCATTTT.